This T cell receptor beta chain is from a study of T cell changes during pregnancy in multiple sclerosis. The germline V gene encodes CDR1 SEHNR and CDR2 FQNEAQ (reference sequence). The CDR3 totals 16 residues. Trimming at V came to 2 bases and at J to 6 bases, leaving 11 bases not matched to a gene. Using immunoSEQ multiplex PCR, the repertoire was profiled, and TCRdb retains in-frame clones only, with some absent. Counted here are some 29,000 clones, 75% to 95% occurring once; the ten biggest clones make up more than 5.5%. The material was CD8+ T cells from peripheral blood mononuclear cells, obtained before pregnancy. The TCR was taken from a female donor with multiple sclerosis, enrolled in a pregnancy study. This sequence joins TRBV7-9 and TRBJ1-2; 8 nucleotides line up with TRBD1. The CDR3 here is CASSLLRGQGFDGYTF. The CDR3 bases are TGTGCCAGCAGCTTATTAAGAGGACAGGGATTTGATGGCTACACCTTC.